Following are 12 T cell receptor beta chains from one sample sequenced in a study of OX40 agonist ivuxolimab in advanced cancers. The data were produced by immunoSEQ multiplex PCR, yet TCRdb's version contains in-frame clones alone and is incomplete. The sample holds 35,000 to 45,000 clones, approximately 86% seen once. The input for sequencing was CD4+ or CD8+ T cells sorted from blood, taken in a trial of the OX40 agonist ivuxolimab. The receptors stem from an adult with an advanced solid tumor such as melanoma, head and neck, liver or kidney cancer.

The table lists this clone with a count of one. The V gene is TRBV7-3, the J gene TRBJ2-3; no reliable D call. Per germline, CDR1 SGHTA and CDR2 FQGTGA. Trimming removed 0 bases from V and 4 bases from J, with 11 bases in between. This CDR3 is built from 15 residues. CDR3 protein: CASSLTVGVADTQYF. As DNA, the CDR3 is TGTGCCAGCAGCTTAACGGTTGGGGTAGCAGATACGCAGTATTTT.

V gene TRBV7-8 combines with J gene TRBJ2-1; D may match TRBD1 or TRBD2 (7 bases each). The CDR3 runs 16 residues. V gave up 5 bases and J gave up 7 bases, with 21 bases separating them. The germline V gene encodes CDR1 SGHVS and CDR2 FQNEAQ. The CDR3 nucleotides are TGTGCCAGCAGCCCCGGGACCAGGGGGGGAGGGAATGAGCAGTTCTTC. Translated, it gives CASSPGTRGGGNEQFF.

This clone was observed a handful of times. The genes are TRBV28 and TRBJ1-5, with a possible D match to TRBD1 (5 bases). Germline V lookup: CDR1 MDHEN, CDR2 SYDVKM. This CDR3 has 16 residues. V lost 7 bases to trimming and J lost 0 bases, with 16 bases between them. Here the CDR3 reads CASTPLRDYSNQPQHF. The CDR3 coding sequence is TGTGCCAGCACCCCCCTCCGGGACTATAGCAATCAGCCCCAGCATTTT.

V gene TRBV13 combines with J gene TRBJ1-1; D might be TRBD1 (5 bases). Trimming removed 5 bases from V and 10 bases from J, with 17 bases in between. The germline CDR1 and CDR2 sequences are PRHDT and FYEKMQ (reference sequence). The CDR3 covers 13 residues. The CDR3 loop reads CASSNPGGGGAFF. The DNA for the CDR3 is TGTGCCAGCAGCAACCCCGGTGGGGGGGGAGCTTTCTTT.

About this clone: Sequence at one end of the junction differs from germline and may be a read error. V is TRBV4-1 and J is TRBJ2-3, with D perhaps matching TRBD2 (7 bases). The CDR3 contains 17 residues. Germline V gene data show CDR1 as MGHRA and CDR2 as YSYEKL. CDR3 nucleotide sequence: TGCGCCAGCAGCCATTCCGACGGGGGGACACGCACATATACGCAGTATTTT. This codes for CASSHSDGGTRTYTQYF.

The J gene is TRBJ2-5, the V gene TRBV21-1; the D call in the table, TRBD2, was not verified against the DNA. TRBV21-1 is tagged as a pseudogene. The CDR3 loop spans 15 amino acids. The CDR3 DNA reads TGTGCCAGCACCACTAGCGGGGGGCACTTAGAGACCCAGTACTTC. It encodes CASTTSGGHLETQYF.

This clone was detected a few times. The chain links TRBV21-1 to TRBJ1-6. TRBV21-1 is designated a pseudogene. This CDR3 has 17 residues. CDR3 sequence: CASSKVGSSSYNSPLHF. Here the CDR3 DNA reads TGTGCCAGCAGCAAAGTGGGTAGTAGCTCCTATAATTCACCCCTCCACTTT.

The chain joins TRBV4-3 to TRBJ2-2, with D possibly TRBD2 on 6 matching bases. Trimming removed 1 base from V and 7 bases from J, with 10 bases in between. Germline loops: CDR1 LGHNA, CDR2 YSLEER. The CDR3 extends over 14 amino acids. For the CDR3, the DNA is TGCGCCAGCAGCCAAGGTCGGACTATCGGGGAGCTGTTTTTT. This translates into CASSQGRTIGELFF.

In its sample, this clone was seen a few times. The chain uses TRBV2 and TRBJ1-5; possibly TRBD1 for D (5 bases). The length of the CDR3 is 15 residues. Deletions cut 5 bases from V and 5 bases from J, with 16 bases between. Germline V lookup: CDR1 SNHLY, CDR2 FYNNEI. The CDR3 coding sequence is TGTGCCAGCAGTCGATACTGGGGAGGGGATCAGCCCCAGCATTTT. Amino acid sequence: CASSRYWGGDQPQHF.

This chain joins TRBV7-2 and TRBJ1-6, with a weak D call TRBD1 (6 bases). V gave up 5 bases and J gave up 11 bases, with 19 bases separating them. The V gene's germline CDR1 is SGHTA and CDR2 FQGNSA. This CDR3 comprises 15 residues. CDR3 residues: CASSVGGGHTTPLHF. CDR3 DNA: TGTGCCAGCAGCGTTGGTGGGGGGCATACGACACCCCTCCACTTT.

The rearrangement uses TRBV4-1 and TRBJ2-2; 10 bases line up with TRBD1. The germline gives CDR1 MGHRA, CDR2 YSYEKL. The V gene end was trimmed by 4 bases and the J gene end by 5 bases; junction bases not matched to a gene: 7. The CDR3 totals 16 residues. CDR3 DNA sequence: TGCGCCAGCAGCCCGAGACAGGGGGCAGGAACCGGGGAGCTGTTTTTT. Translated, it gives CASSPRQGAGTGELFF.

The chain employs TRBV27 and TRBJ2-7; TRBD1 matches 7 bases. Germline CDR1 MNHEY, CDR2 SMNVEV (reference sequence). The CDR3 contains 14 residues. V shed 2 bases and J 6 bases; nucleotides not matched to a gene: 7. DNA for the CDR3: TGTGCCAGCAGTTTACTAGGGGACAGTCGCGAGCAGTACTTC. Translated: CASSLLGDSREQYF.